This T cell receptor beta chain was sequenced for a study of T cell changes during pregnancy in multiple sclerosis. TCRdb keeps only in-frame clones here, not all; method: immunoSEQ multiplex PCR. The repertoire holds about 52,000 clones, with around 94% as singletons. The length of the CDR3 is 14 residues. V lost 0 bases and J lost 8, with 13 bases in between. Per the germline V gene, CDR1 is KGHSH and CDR2 is LQKENI. The sequence was obtained from a female donor with multiple sclerosis, enrolled in a pregnancy study. The sample consisted of CD4+ T cells from peripheral blood mononuclear cells, taken before pregnancy. The chain combines TRBV18 with TRBJ1-1; no firm D call. The CDR3 reads CASSPPQAGKEAFF. The CDR3 nucleotides are TGTGCCAGCTCACCACCGCAAGCAGGAAAAGAAGCTTTCTTT.